The 27 T cell receptor beta chains reported below all come from one sample, sequenced in a study of radiation and T cells in renal cell carcinoma. Time point meaning: blood 4 weeks post-SBRT, at nephrectomy. The treatment is: 15 Gy SBRT to primary tumor, nephrectomy 4 weeks later. The data were produced by immunoSEQ multiplex PCR, yet TCRdb's version contains in-frame clones alone and is incomplete. The table includes under 100,000 clones, 70% to 90% detected once. The source material was blood, sampled from a patient whose treatment included radiotherapy and nephrectomy. These TCRs come from a man aged 50 to 59 with renal cell carcinoma.

The genes are TRBV11-2 and TRBJ2-3, with D unresolved. The V end lost 2 bases, the J end lost 2 bases, and 17 bases lay between the germline ends. CDR3 length: 17 residues. Germline values: CDR1 SGHAT, CDR2 FQNNGV. The CDR3 sequence: CASSLRVRGTLTDTQYF. The CDR3 coding sequence is TGTGCCAGCAGCTTAAGAGTACGAGGAACCCTCACAGATACGCAGTATTTT. Combining the CDR3 with reference TRBV11-2 and TRBJ2-3 gives the whole variable domain EAGVAQSPRYKIIEKRQSVAFWCNPISGHATLYWYQQILGQGPKLLIQFQNNGVVDDSQLPKDRFSAERLKGVDSTLKIQPAKLEDSAVYLCASSLRVRGTLTDTQYFGPGTRLTVL.

This sequence joins TRBV9 and TRBJ2-7, with 9 bases lining up with TRBD2. The V gene end was trimmed by 1 base and the J gene end by 3 bases; junction bases not matched to a gene: 5. CDR1 and CDR2 (germline): SGDLS, YYNGEE. The length of the CDR3 is 15 residues. The chain's CDR3 is CASSVLAGADYEQYF. Written as DNA, the CDR3 is TGTGCCAGCAGCGTATTAGCGGGGGCCGACTACGAGCAGTACTTC.

The CDR3 DNA reads TGTGCCAGCAGCTTGGACCGAAGCGGCGCAGATACGCAGTATTTT. Translation gives CASSLDRSGADTQYF. The rearrangement uses TRBV5-6 and TRBJ2-3; the D gene is possibly TRBD2 (5 bases). Germline CDR1 reads SGHDT; CDR2 reads YYEEEE. There are 15 residues in the CDR3. Between the trimmed V and J ends, which lost 0 bases and 4 bases, there was a span of 12 bases.

This chain uses TRBV28 with TRBJ1-2; TRBD1 matches 7 bases. The ends lost 7 bases at V and 8 bases at J; junction bases unmatched: 7. The CDR3 runs 12 residues. CDR1 MDHEN and CDR2 SYDVKM come from the germline V gene. CDR3 residues: CASTTGIGGYTF. In DNA form, the CDR3 reads TGTGCCAGCACGACAGGGATCGGGGGCTACACCTTC.

The chain carries TRBV10-3 and TRBJ1-2; D remains unclear. CDR1 and CDR2 (germline): ENHRY, SYGVKD. The CDR3 totals 14 residues. Trimming took 3 bases from V and 6 from J, leaving 14 bases between them. The CDR3 region is CAISEVVRENGYTF. CDR3 coding DNA: TGTGCCATCAGTGAAGTGGTAAGGGAGAATGGCTACACCTTC.

The CDR3: CASSFRSQPQHF. The CDR3 DNA reads as TGTGCCAGCAGCTTCCGGTCTCAGCCCCAGCATTTT. The rearrangement links TRBV7-2 to TRBJ1-5, with D hard to call. This CDR3 region has 12 residues. Germline V gives CDR1 SGHTA, CDR2 FQGNSA. V lost 3 bases and J lost 6, with 6 bases in between.

The V gene is TRBV2, the J gene TRBJ2-3, with D tentatively TRBD2 (5 bases). V was pared by 6 bases and J by 2 bases, with 6 bases between. The CDR3 runs 12 residues. Germline V gives CDR1 SNHLY, CDR2 FYNNEI. The CDR3 is CASRGDTDTQYF. The DNA for the CDR3 is TGTGCCAGCAGGGGAGACACAGATACGCAGTATTTT.

The V call is TRBV5-4, the J call TRBJ2-3; 7 bases match TRBD2. The CDR3 runs to 15 residues. From germline, CDR1 is SGHNT and CDR2 YYREEE (reference sequence). The V and J ends lost 4 bases and 5 bases, in that order; junction bases with no gene match: 10. CDR3 sequence (DNA): TGTGCCAGCAGCGAAGCGGGAAGTGGGAGAGATACGCAGTATTTT. It is translated as CASSEAGSGRDTQYF.

V and J are TRBV19 and TRBJ1-2; TRBD1 agrees at 10 bases. Germline loops: CDR1 LNHDA, CDR2 SQIVND (reference sequence). This CDR3 spans 16 amino acids. Losses at the gene ends were 5 bases for V and 4 bases for J; bases not matched to a gene: 10. The CDR3 loop reads CASSPGQGGVGYGYTF. The CDR3 DNA sequence: TGTGCCAGTAGTCCCGGACAGGGGGGAGTGGGCTATGGCTACACCTTC.

The chain uses TRBV29-1 and TRBJ1-1; D uncertain. Germline CDR1 is SQVTM and CDR2 is ANQGSEA. V was clipped by 6 bases and J by 0 bases, with 5 bases between them. The CDR3 runs to 11 residues. CDR3 in DNA: TGCAGCGTAGCTCTGAACACTGAAGCTTTCTTT. It encodes CSVALNTEAFF.

The CDR3 here is CASSTADVRETQYF. In DNA, the CDR3 is TGTGCCAGTAGTACCGCAGACGTACGGGAGACCCAGTACTTC. The chain has TRBV19 and TRBJ2-5; D call uncertain. Germline V lookup: CDR1 LNHDA, CDR2 SQIVND (reference sequence). Trimming cost V 4 bases and J 5 bases, with 14 bases left between them. This CDR3 is built from 14 residues. Complete variable domain (other parts from reference TRBV19 and TRBJ2-5): DGGITQSPKYLFRKEGQNVTLSCEQNLNHDAMYWYRQDPGQGLRLIYYSQIVNDFQKGDIAEGYSVSREKKESFPLTVTSAQKNPTAFYLCASSTADVRETQYFGPGTRLLVL.

The chain couples TRBV13 to TRBJ2-3; D may match TRBD1 or TRBD2 (5 bases each). V was pared by 2 bases and J by 7 bases, with 13 bases between. The CDR3 loop spans 14 amino acids. Germline V gene lookup returns CDR1 PRHDT and CDR2 FYEKMQ (reference sequence). This CDR3 reads CASSLTGPGHTQYF. DNA of the CDR3: TGTGCCAGCAGCTTAACCGGGCCGGGACATACGCAGTATTTT.

This clone was seen a handful of times. V gene TRBV15 combines with J gene TRBJ1-1; weak D call: TRBD1 (5 bases). Germline CDR1 and CDR2: LNHNV and YYDKDF (reference sequence). This CDR3 region has 15 residues. Trimming left V 4 bases short and J 4 bases short, with 16 bases between. This CDR3 is CATSKHTATVTEAFF. The DNA of the CDR3 is TGTGCCACCAGCAAACATACAGCGACAGTCACTGAAGCTTTCTTT.

The CDR3 is CASRRGEGGLFF. In nucleotides, the CDR3 is TGTGCCAGCCGGAGGGGGGAGGGTGGACTGTTTTTT. The rearrangement links TRBV13 to TRBJ1-4; D might be TRBD1 (6 bases). The length of the CDR3 is 12 residues. V shed 8 bases and J shed 13 bases, with 17 bases lying between them. The germline CDR1 and CDR2 sequences are PRHDT and FYEKMQ (reference sequence).

The V gene is TRBV5-5, the J gene TRBJ1-5, with D uncertain. Germline V gene sequence: CDR1 SGHKS, CDR2 YYEKEE (reference sequence). The CDR3 sequence is 13 residues long. Trimming shortened V by 0 bases and J by 4 bases, and 5 bases separated the two germline ends. The CDR3 nucleotides read TGTGCCAGCAGCTTGGGGTGGAATCAGCCCCAGCATTTT. It yields the protein CASSLGWNQPQHF. The whole variable domain, remainder taken from reference TRBV5-5 and TRBJ1-5, is DAGVTQSPTHLIKTRGQQVTLRCSPISGHKSVSWYQQVLGQGPQFIFQYYEKEERGRGNFPDRFSARQFPNYSSELNVNALLLGDSALYLCASSLGWNQPQHFGDGTRLSIL.

The DNA of the CDR3 is TGTGCCTGGAGTGATTCGGAGACCCAGTACTTC. It specifies CAWSDSETQYF. This rearrangement joins TRBV30 to TRBJ2-5; D uncertain. Per germline, CDR1 GTSNPN and CDR2 SVGIG (reference sequence). Trimming took 1 base from V and 5 from J, leaving 5 bases between them. The CDR3 consists of 11 residues.

V and J are TRBV6-5 and TRBJ2-1, with 11 bases identical to TRBD2. The CDR3 extends over 15 amino acids. Germline V gene sequence: CDR1 MNHEY, CDR2 SVGAGI. The junction had 10 bases not matched to a gene; V was cut back by 7 bases and J by 8 bases. The CDR3, as DNA: TGTGCCAGCACCAGACTAGCGGGATATCTGGATGAGCAGTTCTTC. Translated: CASTRLAGYLDEQFF.

The rearrangement links TRBV5-1 to TRBJ2-5; D is possibly TRBD1 or TRBD2 (5 bases each). The germline V gene has CDR1 SGHRS and CDR2 YFSETQ. CDR3 length: 15 residues. V shed 4 bases and J shed 4 bases, with 17 bases lying between them. In DNA, the CDR3 is TGCGCCAGCAGCAGGGGACCAGCCGATGGAGAGACCCAGTACTTC. Amino acid sequence: CASSRGPADGETQYF.

J is TRBJ1-1 and V is TRBV28; D possibly corresponds to TRBD1 (6 bases). Germline CDR1 and CDR2: MDHEN and SYDVKM. The CDR3 is 12 residues long. V gave up 2 bases and J gave up 11 bases, with 12 bases separating them. CDR3 sequence (DNA): TGTGCCAGCAGTTTAGGCAGGGGCGCGGCTTTCTTT. Its translation is CASSLGRGAAFF.

This sequence joins TRBV19 and TRBJ2-1; possibly TRBD2 for D (5 bases). This CDR3 region has 14 residues. The V and J ends lost 2 bases and 7 bases respectively, with 12 bases between them. Per the germline V gene, CDR1 is LNHDA and CDR2 is SQIVND (reference sequence). The CDR3 loop reads CASSIREIGNEQFF. The CDR3 region has the DNA TGTGCCAGTAGTATAAGGGAGATTGGAAATGAGCAGTTCTTC.

The rearrangement links TRBV5-1 to TRBJ1-1; 9 nucleotides match TRBD1. V shed 2 bases, J shed 5 bases, and the junction held 7 bases outside the gene matches. From germline, CDR1 is SGHRS and CDR2 YFSETQ. This CDR3 has 15 amino acids. For the CDR3, the DNA is TGCGCCAGCAGCTTAACAGGGGGCGGGAGAACTGAAGCTTTCTTT. It encodes CASSLTGGGRTEAFF.

The rearrangement links TRBV28 to TRBJ2-7, with 7 bases that match TRBD1. CDR1 is MDHEN and CDR2 is SYDVKM in the germline V gene. The CDR3 has 13 amino acids. Trimming at V came to 8 bases and at J to 2 bases, leaving 6 bases not matched to a gene. Here the CDR3 DNA reads TGTGCCAGCCTGGCCGGGACAGCCTACGAGCAGTACTTC. This gives the protein CASLAGTAYEQYF.

The chain employs TRBV4-2 and TRBJ1-3, with unresolved D. Looked up from germline, CDR1 is LGHNA and CDR2 is YNFKEQ. The CDR3 runs to 17 residues. Trimming cost V 0 bases and J 0 bases, with 12 bases left between them. CDR3 sequence (DNA): TGTGCCAGCAGCCAAGATCTTCGGACCCACTCTGGAAACACCATATATTTT. It codes for CASSQDLRTHSGNTIYF.

The chain carries TRBV7-8 and TRBJ2-2; D is unresolved. V dropped 1 base and J dropped 3 bases, with 6 bases sitting between them. CDR1 and CDR2 from the germline V gene are SGHVS and FQNEAQ. This CDR3 is built from 14 residues. CDR3 DNA: TGTGCCAGCAGCTTAGTCCAGTACACCGGGGAGCTGTTTTTT. Translation: CASSLVQYTGELFF.

A single count supports this clone. The rearrangement uses TRBV13 and TRBJ2-7; D gene ambiguous. Germline lookup yields CDR1 PRHDT and CDR2 FYEKMQ (reference sequence). The germline V and J ends were trimmed by 2 bases and 5 bases, with 10 bases remaining between them. CDR3 length: 13 amino acids. CDR3 loop: CASSLLGANEQYF. The CDR3 DNA reads TGTGCCAGCAGCTTATTAGGTGCCAACGAGCAGTACTTC.

The chain couples TRBV5-4 to TRBJ2-3; 9 nucleotides align to TRBD2. The CDR3 consists of 17 residues. After removal of 0 bases from V and 5 bases from J, the junction contained 10 bases not matched to a gene. CDR1 and CDR2 from the germline V gene are SGHNT and YYREEE (reference sequence). CDR3 nucleotides: TGTGCCAGCAGCTTGGCCCTGTCTAGCGGGGCGGAAGATACGCAGTATTTT. As protein: CASSLALSSGAEDTQYF.

This clone was seen a handful of times. The rearrangement joins TRBV19 to TRBJ2-5; no reliable D call. This CDR3 region has 13 residues. Trimming removed 1 base at V and 1 base at J, with 4 bases between. Germline values: CDR1 LNHDA, CDR2 SQIVND (reference sequence). The CDR3 coding sequence is TGTGCCAGTAGTATAGGGACCCAAGAGACCCAGTACTTC. Protein product: CASSIGTQETQYF.